The sequence of this T cell receptor (beta chain) was determined in a study of CD8 T cells in ankylosing spondylitis. General observations from the study: What appeared characteristic of ankylosing spondylitis blood was a TCR beta motif of eight highly homologous variants.

TCRdb itself ran the 5' RACE reads through MiXCR, one entry per CDR3 protein. The profile shows around 220,000 distinct CDR3 sequences, around 16% of them singletons. In the case of this clonotype: The antigen is unknown.

The CDR3 is 15 residues long. With V trimmed by 5 bases and J by 3 bases, 8 bases remained unmatched. CDR1 is SEHNR and CDR2 is FQNEAQ in the germline V gene (reference sequence). The sequencing input was blood, either unsorted or a sorted T cell fraction (not recorded which). The origin of this receptor is a male donor with ankylosing spondylitis. The chain is built from TRBV7-9 and TRBJ2-7, with 9 positions matching TRBD2. This chain's CDR3 is CASSPRSSGDYEQYF. CDR3 in DNA: TGTGCCAGCAGCCCGAGGTCTAGCGGGGACTACGAGCAGTACTTC.